This TCR beta chain was observed in a study of T-cell reconstitution after alpha-beta-depleted transplantation in children. Regarding the study as a whole: A year post-transplant, T-cell counts and diversity derived mostly from newly produced T cells. Diversity of TCRbeta at day 60 was high in some patients, arising from surviving recipient T cells and thymic progenitors. The origin of alpha-beta T cells about two months after transplant was reportedly several hundred expanded graft clones.

Details on this clonotype: Antigen unknown.

TCRbeta library preparation incorporated unique molecular identifiers. Via MiXCR, TCRdb re-called the PCR reads, giving one row per CDR3 protein. There are some 450,000 distinct CDR3 sequences in the sample; around 46% occur only once, and around 29% lies in the top ten. Trimming stripped 2 bases from V and 13 bases from J, with 11 bases between. The V gene's germline CDR1 is SEHNR and CDR2 FQNEAQ (reference sequence). The CDR3 is 12 amino acids. The sequences come from PBMCs, collected before TCRalphabeta/CD19-depleted stem cell transplant. The chain couples TRBV7-9 to TRBJ2-2, with D possibly being TRBD2 (5 bases). The receptor's source is a girl aged 2-10 years with aplastic anemia, due to receive a stem cell transplant. The CDR3 region has the DNA TGTGCCAGCAGCTTATGGTCGGCGGGGCTGTTTTTT. Translated: CASSLWSAGLFF.